The 22 T cell receptor beta chains below all came from one sample that was sequenced in a study of kidney transplant recipient with SARS-CoV-2 infection. TCRdb re-called the reads with MiXCR, one entry per CDR3 protein. The data contain under 250,000 distinct CDR3 sequences, under 30% of them seen just once; the ten biggest clones take up almost 7.5%. This sample comprised a blood sample, obtained at baseline and on roughly day 110 from a kidney transplant recipient. The receptors were sampled from a young adult male patient who had COVID-19 and was a kidney transplant recipient. The T cells may come from the graft donor.

Turning to this clonotype: This may arise from a read error, as a much more abundant clone is one base away. The V and J genes are TRBV5-4 and TRBJ2-2; tentatively, D is TRBD2 (6 bases). This CDR3 region has 15 residues. Per germline, CDR1 SGHNT and CDR2 YYREEE (reference sequence). CDR3 nucleotide sequence: TGTGCCGGCAGCTTGGGAGGCGCGATCACCGGGGAGCTGTTTTTT. Translation gives CAGSLGGAITGELFF.

This clonotype was seen at least ten times. V gene TRBV5-5 combines with J gene TRBJ1-2; the D is unclear. Trimming removed 6 bases at V and 4 bases at J, with 22 bases between. Germline values: CDR1 SGHKS, CDR2 YYEKEE (reference sequence). The length of the CDR3 is 16 residues. The CDR3 reads CASIKHVSRKTYGYTF. In DNA, the CDR3 is TGTGCCAGCATAAAACATGTCTCGCGAAAGACCTATGGCTACACCTTC.

Remarks on this clonotype: This may be a read error: a much more frequent sequence differs by one nucleotide. As the CDR3 is not closed by the conserved phenylalanine or tryptophan, this likely results from a read error. The rearrangement links TRBV7-9 to TRBJ1-1; TRBD1 aligns across 9 bases. Losses at the gene ends were 4 bases for V and 10 bases for J; bases not matched to a gene: 10. The CDR3 length is 14 residues. Per germline, CDR1 SEHNR and CDR2 FQNEAQ (reference sequence). CDR3 sequence: CASSSPGGTGPAFL. DNA of the CDR3: TGTGCCAGCAGCTCTCCCGGGGGGACAGGGCCAGCTTTCTTA.

Details on this clonotype: This clone may be a read error of a much larger clone one base away. V gene TRBV3-1 combines with J gene TRBJ2-2, with TRBD2 as a possible D gene (5 bases). CDR3 length: 18 amino acids. Germline loops: CDR1 LGHDT, CDR2 YNNKEL (reference sequence). CDR3 nucleotide sequence: TGTGCCAGCAGCACGCGAGTTCCCATTTCAGGCTTGACCGGGGAGCTGTCTTTT. It codes for CASSTRVPISGLTGELSF.

In this sample, this clonotype turned up many times. The chain carries TRBV5-4 and TRBJ2-6; D is unclear. The CDR3 is made up of 16 amino acids. The V end was cut by 1 base, the J end by 2 bases, with 10 bases between. Germline values: CDR1 SGHNT, CDR2 YYREEE (reference sequence). The CDR3 sequence is CASSLRRQAGANVLTF. In DNA form, the CDR3 reads TGTGCCAGCAGCTTGCGGCGGCAGGCTGGGGCCAACGTCCTGACTTTC.

This clonotype occurred many times. The V gene is TRBV11-2, the J gene TRBJ2-1; TRBD2 matches 11 bases. The CDR3 has 16 amino acids. Germline assignment: CDR1 SGHAT and CDR2 FQNNGV. The V segment lost 1 base and the J segment 7 bases; nucleotides outside the gene matches: 6. This CDR3 is CASSLGLAGRWNEQFF. CDR3 bases: TGTGCCAGCAGCTTAGGACTAGCGGGAAGGTGGAATGAGCAGTTCTTC.

For this clonotype: This may be a read error: a much more frequent sequence differs by one nucleotide. The chain combines TRBV10-2 with TRBJ2-4, with a weak D call TRBD2 (6 bases). The germline CDR1 and CDR2 sequences are WSHSY and SAAADI. The CDR3 covers 14 residues. CDR3: CAGSESKEGNIQYF. The CDR3 nucleotides read TGCGCCGGCAGTGAGTCGAAGGAGGGAAACATTCAGTACTTC.

The sample holds many counts of this clonotype. The chain is built from TRBV11-2 and TRBJ1-4; tentative D call: TRBD1 (6 bases). Trimming left V 4 bases short and J 10 bases short, with 28 bases between. This CDR3 has 18 amino acids. The germline CDR1 and CDR2 sequences are SGHAT and FQNNGV. CDR3 amino acids: CASSSRAQGFEVTRKLFF. The CDR3 DNA sequence: TGTGCCAGCAGCTCCCGGGCACAGGGTTTTGAGGTGACGCGAAAACTGTTTTTT.

The sample holds many counts of this clonotype. The J gene is TRBJ2-7, the V gene TRBV28; no clear D gene. CDR3 length: 12 amino acids. Trimming pared 0 bases from V and 4 bases from J, leaving 4 bases between. The germline V gene encodes CDR1 MDHEN and CDR2 SYDVKM. Written as DNA, the CDR3 is TGTGCCAGCAGTTTATGGGGGTACGAGCAGTACTTC. Translation: CASSLWGYEQYF.

In its sample, this clonotype was seen many times. This chain uses TRBV28 with TRBJ2-1; D is ambiguous. CDR1 and CDR2 (germline): MDHEN, SYDVKM. CDR3 size: 14 residues. Trimming stripped 5 bases from V and 5 bases from J, with 13 bases between. CDR3 in DNA: TGTGCCAGCAGTCTAGTGAGTCACAACAATGAGCAGTTCTTC. As protein: CASSLVSHNNEQFF. The variable domain in full, completed from reference TRBV28 and TRBJ2-1, reads DVKVTQSSRYLVKRTGEKVFLECVQDMDHENMFWYRQDPGLGLRLIYFSYDVKMKEKGDIPEGYSVSREKKERFSLILESASTNQTSMYLCASSLVSHNNEQFFGPGTRLTVL.

On this clonotype: This may be a read error: a much more frequent sequence differs by one nucleotide. This sequence joins TRBV9 and TRBJ1-3; possible D gene TRBD1, 5 bases. The CDR3 is 15 amino acids. Germline V gene lookup returns CDR1 SGDLS and CDR2 YYNGEE. The CDR3 sequence is CASSVTGNSGNAIYF. For the CDR3, the DNA is TGTGCCAGCAGCGTCACAGGTAACTCTGGAAACGCCATATATTTT.

The sample holds many counts of this clonotype. The chain has TRBV10-3 and TRBJ1-2; 9 bases agree with TRBD1. The germline V gene encodes CDR1 ENHRY and CDR2 SYGVKD. The CDR3 spans 13 residues. Trimming at V came to 6 bases and at J to 5 bases, leaving 4 bases not matched to a gene. The CDR3: CAIRGQGGYGYTF. CDR3 in DNA: TGTGCCATCAGGGGACAGGGCGGGTATGGCTACACCTTC.

This clonotype was seen many times. J is TRBJ1-2 and V is TRBV19, with 7 nucleotides matching TRBD1. The trim removed 4 bases at V and 1 base at J, leaving 6 bases unmatched. The CDR3 is 15 residues long. Germline-derived CDR1 and CDR2 are LNHDA and SQIVND (reference sequence). The CDR3 DNA reads as TGTGCCAGTAGTAACTACCGGGACAGTAACTATGGCTACACCTTC. Its protein is CASSNYRDSNYGYTF.

This clonotype has ten or more counts. The chain has TRBV5-4 and TRBJ2-1; D remains unclear. The CDR3 loop spans 10 amino acids. Trimming cost V 4 bases and J 14 bases, with 10 bases left between them. Germline values: CDR1 SGHNT, CDR2 YYREEE (reference sequence). CDR3 sequence: CASSGPPEFF. CDR3 DNA: TGTGCCAGCAGCGGACCCCCCGAGTTCTTC.

This clonotype was seen at least ten times. V and J are TRBV21-1 and TRBJ2-1; the table's D call of TRBD1 was not tested on the DNA. TRBV21-1 is classified as a pseudogene. This CDR3 comprises 16 residues. In DNA, the CDR3 is TGTGCCAGCAGCAAAGACCGGGACAGGGGGCAAAATGAGCAGTTCTTC. Protein sequence: CASSKDRDRGQNEQFF.

Regarding this clonotype: This may stem from a read error, because a much larger clone lies one nucleotide away. The chain links TRBV30 to TRBJ2-2; 8 bases are shared with TRBD1. This CDR3 region has 14 residues. Germline V CDR1 and CDR2: GTSNPN, SVGIG (reference sequence). The trim removed 8 bases at V and 2 bases at J, leaving 7 bases unmatched. Written as DNA, the CDR3 is TGTGCCCTCACCGGGACAGGTAACACCGGGGAGCTGTTTTTT. Amino acids: CALTGTGNTGELFF.

As to this clonotype: A much more abundant neighbour one base away suggests this may be a read error. The chain has TRBV3-1 and TRBJ2-1; 7 bases map to TRBD1. This CDR3 has 16 amino acids. V dropped 4 bases and J dropped 2; count of bases not matched to a gene: 8. Germline loops: CDR1 LGHDT, CDR2 YNNKEL (reference sequence). The CDR3 loop is CASSRRQGPPYNEQFF. The CDR3 coding sequence is TGTGCCAGCAGCCGCAGACAGGGCCCTCCCTACAATGAGCAGTTCTTC.

Turning to this clonotype: A much larger clone lies a single base off, so this may be a read error. The CDR3 nucleotides are TGTGCCGGCAGTGGCACCCTAGCTACAGTCATGCAAGATACGCAGTATTTT. Residues: CAGSGTLATVMQDTQYF. V usage is TRBV21-1 and J usage is TRBJ2-3; no DNA check was done on the table's D call, TRBD2. TRBV21-1 is a recognized pseudogene. The CDR3 runs to 17 residues.

This clonotype was observed at least ten times. The chain employs TRBV19 and TRBJ1-2; D might be TRBD1 (6 bases). Between the trimmed V and J ends, which lost 10 bases and 7 bases, there was a span of 22 bases. Germline CDR1 and CDR2: LNHDA and SQIVND (reference sequence). The CDR3 runs 14 residues. CDR3 DNA: TGTGCCACAGAGGGGGATGGGGGCCGAGGTGGCTACACCTTC. Protein: CATEGDGGRGGYTF.

Remarks on this clonotype: A much bigger clone sits one base away, suggesting this may be a read error. The genes are TRBV20-1 and TRBJ2-7; D not resolved. Germline V lookup: CDR1 DFQATT, CDR2 SNEGSKA (reference sequence). The CDR3 has 11 residues. Trimming removed 5 bases at V and 3 bases at J, with 8 bases between. The CDR3 is CSAGTCYEQYF. The CDR3 DNA is TGCAGTGCTGGCACTTGCTACGAGCAGTACTTC.

This clonotype was recorded at least ten times. The chain couples TRBV10-3 to TRBJ1-1; D remains ambiguous. The CDR3 spans 12 residues. CDR1 and CDR2 (germline): ENHRY, SYGVKD. The V and J ends lost 10 bases and 0 bases respectively, with 9 bases between them. Here the CDR3 reads CATPRMNTEAFF. CDR3 sequence (DNA): TGTGCCACCCCGAGGATGAACACTGAAGCTTTCTTT.

The sample holds many counts of this clonotype. The rearrangement joins TRBV6-5 to TRBJ1-1; TRBD1 might be the D (5 bases). The CDR3 has 12 residues. In germline, CDR1 is MNHEY, CDR2 SVGAGI. The V and J ends lost 7 bases and 8 bases respectively, with 14 bases between them. CDR3 sequence reads: CASTKARGEAFF. In nucleotides, the CDR3 is TGTGCCAGCACCAAGGCCCGGGGGGAAGCTTTCTTT.